This T cell receptor (beta chain) was documented in a study of post-analysis software for immune sequencing data. Study findings and constraints: Compared with controls, patients had more of roughly five TRBV segments, including TRBV5-6, TRBV5-1 and TRBV20-1.

The CDR3 has 12 amino acids. Trimming removed 0 bases from V and 8 bases from J, with 10 bases in between. Germline loops: CDR1 SQVTM, CDR2 ANQGSEA. For this clonotype: Its antigen is as yet unknown.

cDNA libraries of TCR beta carried unique molecular identifiers. Each CDR3 protein gets one entry after TCRdb re-called the PCR reads with MiXCR. The table includes more than 500,000 distinct CDR3 sequences, around a third detected once. The V gene is TRBV29-1, the J gene TRBJ1-2; D is undetermined. This sequence originates from a girl aged 2-17 years with multiple sclerosis. The material sequenced was blood. The CDR3: CSVEDVPGGYTF. For the CDR3, the DNA is TGCAGCGTTGAAGATGTCCCTGGGGGCTACACCTTC.